This T cell receptor (beta chain) emerged from a study of regulatory T cells in long-lasting Graves disease. Construction of TCR beta libraries relied on iRepertoire HTBI primers and on Arm-PCR targeting CDR3 regions. MiXCR was run by TCRdb on the multiplex PCR reads, yielding one entry per CDR3 protein. The sample has a few hundred thousand distinct CDR3 sequences, around 15% seen once. V was cut by 0 bases and J by 6 bases, with 14 bases left in between. CDR3 size: 16 residues. Germline CDR1 reads LNHNV; CDR2 reads YYDKDF (reference sequence). Study-level points and caveats: Accuracy was possibly reduced by small sample size.

Details on this clonotype: Antigen unknown.

The time point denotes: newly diagnosed GD, antithyroid drugs for less than 3 months. PBMC-extracted RNA yielded the TCR library. The data were also submitted as part of a second study, on T cells in Graves' hyperthyroidism and ophthalmopathy.

The rearrangement joins TRBV15 to TRBJ2-2; D is perhaps TRBD1 (6 bases). This receptor was obtained from a woman aged 18-29 years with Graves disease. Specimen: peripheral blood mononuclear cells (PBMCs), collected at new diagnosis, from a patient treated with antithyroid drugs. The CDR3 DNA follows: TGTGCCACCAGCAGAGAATTTTACAGGGACCCCGGGGAGCTGTTTTTT. Protein product: CATSREFYRDPGELFF.